The 25 T cell receptor beta chains reported below all come from one sample, sequenced in a study of T cell repertoires in cytomegalovirus infection. The antigens these receptors bind are not known. Via MiXCR, TCRdb re-called the reads, giving one row per CDR3 protein. The sample carries fewer than 950,000 distinct CDR3 sequences, approximately 30% recorded once. The specimen was cultured CD8+ T cells from PBMCs, collected from culture after CMV antigen stimulation. All receptors derive from a human donor in good health (CMV status not recorded). Some clones in this sample may be carry-over from other donors' samples.

This clonotype was observed a single time. This sequence joins TRBV6-7 and TRBJ2-7; D may be TRBD1 or TRBD2 (5 bases each). TRBV6-7 is an open reading frame whose function is uncertain. The CDR3 is made up of 13 amino acids. The ends were cut back, 6 bases at V and 1 base at J, with 10 bases in the middle. The CDR3 reads CASRIEGSYEQYF. In DNA form, the CDR3 reads TGTGCCAGCAGGATAGAGGGGTCCTACGAGCAGTACTTC.

The DNA of the CDR3 is TGTGCCACCAGTGATTGGGGCCGGGGGGCCAACGTCCTGACTTTC. Its translation: CATSDWGRGANVLTF. V gene TRBV24-1 combines with J gene TRBJ2-6, with D perhaps TRBD1 (5 bases). Looked up from germline, CDR1 is KGHDR and CDR2 is SFDVKD. The V end was cut by 2 bases, the J end by 4 bases, with 8 bases between. The CDR3 sequence is 15 residues long.

V gene TRBV5-1 combines with J gene TRBJ1-1; TRBD1 is a possible D gene (6 bases). V was trimmed by 0 bases and J by 2 bases, leaving 11 bases between them. Looked up from germline, CDR1 is SGHRS and CDR2 is YFSETQ. The CDR3 sequence is 15 residues long. This chain's CDR3 is CASSLEGQINTEAFF. The CDR3 DNA reads as TGCGCCAGCAGCTTGGAGGGACAAATAAACACTGAAGCTTTCTTT.

This sequence joins TRBV7-9 and TRBJ1-1, with no clear D. The CDR3 length is 14 residues. The ends were cut back, 1 base at V and 4 bases at J, with 10 bases in the middle. The germline V gene encodes CDR1 SEHNR and CDR2 FQNEAQ (reference sequence). This CDR3 is CASSLGEGFTEAFF. In DNA form, the CDR3 reads TGTGCCAGCAGCTTAGGTGAAGGGTTCACTGAAGCTTTCTTT.

This clonotype was found once. One end of the junction fails to match germline, which may point to a read error. V gene TRBV19 combines with J gene TRBJ2-5; no clear D. CDR1 and CDR2 (germline): LNHDA, SQIVND (reference sequence). This CDR3 has 11 amino acids. CDR3 amino acids: CVSSIMETQYF. Written as DNA, the CDR3 is TGTGTCAGTAGTATAATGGAGACCCAGTACTTC. Combining the CDR3 with reference TRBV19 and TRBJ2-5 gives the whole variable domain DGGITQSPKYLFRKEGQNVTLSCEQNLNHDAMYWYRQDPGQGLRLIYYSQIVNDFQKGDIAEGYSVSREKKESFPLTVTSAQKNPTAFYLCVSSIMETQYFGPGTRLLVL.

This clonotype was found many times. The chain uses TRBV29-1 and TRBJ1-2; the D is unclear. Trimming took 6 bases from V and 8 from J, leaving 22 bases between them. Germline assignment: CDR1 SQVTM and CDR2 ANQGSEA. The CDR3 is made up of 14 amino acids. Here the CDR3 DNA reads TGCAGCGTCGACCGGGATGAGGAGGGTAGCGGCTACACCTTC. Translated: CSVDRDEEGSGYTF.

This clonotype was seen a few times. The chain recombines TRBV6-5 with TRBJ2-5, with D unclear. CDR3 size: 15 residues. The V gene lost 2 bases and the J gene lost 4 bases, with 14 bases spanning the gap. Germline assignment: CDR1 MNHEY and CDR2 SVGAGI. The CDR3 loop is CASSYGSAGLETQYF. CDR3 coding DNA: TGTGCCAGCAGTTACGGGTCCGCAGGTCTAGAGACCCAGTACTTC.

This clonotype occurred a few times. The CDR3 loop reads CASTPKLTDEQYF. DNA of the CDR3: TGTGCCAGCACTCCCAAATTGACGGACGAGCAGTACTTC. The chain links TRBV7-9 to TRBJ2-7; D is ambiguous. Deletions cut 7 bases from V and 5 bases from J, with 15 bases between. The CDR3 length is 13 residues. Germline V gives CDR1 SEHNR, CDR2 FQNEAQ (reference sequence).

The J gene is TRBJ1-2, the V gene TRBV28; D is possibly TRBD1 (6 bases). Germline V gives CDR1 MDHEN, CDR2 SYDVKM. V lost 5 bases to trimming and J lost 4 bases, with 14 bases between them. The CDR3 spans 14 residues. The CDR3 coding sequence is TGTGCCAGCAGTCAGATACAGGGCCTCTATGGCTACACCTTC. This sequence encodes CASSQIQGLYGYTF.

This clonotype showed up just a few times. CDR3 sequence (DNA): TGTGCCAGCAGCTTTATAGCGGGGGGCGTCTCCTCTGGGGCCAACGTCCTGACTTTC. Protein product: CASSFIAGGVSSGANVLTF. The gene calls are TRBV12-3 or TRBV12-4 and TRBJ2-6, with 10 bases aligning to TRBD2. CDR3 size: 19 residues. V gave up 6 bases and J gave up 0 bases; unmatched junction bases: 11.

J is TRBJ2-7 and V is TRBV2; 14 positions agree with TRBD2. Germline CDR1 SNHLY, CDR2 FYNNEI. This CDR3 spans 20 amino acids. The CDR3 nucleotides read TGTGTCAGCAACCCTATCCGGGACAGGGGGACTAGCGGGGGACATTACGAGCAGTACGTC. Its protein is CVSNPIRDRGTSGGHYEQYV.

This clonotype was seen many times. The chain joins TRBV6-5 to TRBJ1-1; D ambiguous. Between the trimmed V and J ends, which lost 6 bases and 1 base, there was a span of 12 bases. This CDR3 is built from 14 residues. Germline lookup yields CDR1 MNHEY and CDR2 SVGAGI. The CDR3 spells CASRDPGPNTEAFF. CDR3 DNA sequence: TGTGCCAGCAGGGACCCCGGCCCGAACACTGAAGCTTTCTTT.

V and J are TRBV6-2 or TRBV6-3 and TRBJ1-2; D may be TRBD1 (6 bases). This CDR3 has 17 residues. Per the germline V gene, CDR1 is MNHEY and CDR2 is SVGEGT. Trimming took off 5 bases at V and 1 base at J, with 20 bases between the two ends. The CDR3 DNA sequence: TGTGCCAGCAGTCCCTTAGGGGGGGCGGCGATTAACTATGGCTACACCTTC. It specifies CASSPLGGAAINYGYTF.

V and J are TRBV25-1 and TRBJ1-2, with unresolved D. The CDR3 totals 11 residues. The V end was cut by 4 bases, the J end by 6 bases, with 6 bases between. Germline CDR1 and CDR2: MGHDK and SYGVNS. The CDR3 nucleotides are TGTGCCAGCAGTGCGACACATGGCTACACCTTC. This sequence encodes CASSATHGYTF.

CDR3 protein: CASSYGTGANTEAFF. The CDR3, as DNA: TGTGCCAGCAGTTATGGGACAGGGGCGAACACTGAAGCTTTCTTT. The chain couples TRBV6-5 to TRBJ1-1; 10 nucleotides match TRBD1. Trimming cost V 3 bases and J 1 base; bases outside gene matches: 2. From germline, CDR1 is MNHEY and CDR2 SVGAGI. The CDR3 covers 15 residues.

This clonotype has a handful of counts. The chain uses TRBV25-1 and TRBJ1-3; the D is unclear. The CDR3 has 14 residues. Trimming took off 3 bases at V and 3 bases at J, with 9 bases between the two ends. CDR1 and CDR2 (germline): MGHDK, SYGVNS. The chain's CDR3 is CASSEPGYGNTIYF. The CDR3 region has the DNA TGTGCCAGCAGTGAGCCGGGTTATGGAAACACCATATATTTT.

The chain is built from TRBV29-1 and TRBJ1-1; D ambiguous. The CDR3 is 12 residues long. CDR1 is SQVTM, CDR2 ANQGSEA, per germline. V was shortened by 7 bases and J by 0 bases, with 9 bases between the two germline ends. The CDR3 region is CSAARVNTEAFF. Here the CDR3 DNA reads TGCAGCGCCGCAAGGGTGAACACTGAAGCTTTCTTT. Based on the CDR3 plus reference TRBV29-1 and TRBJ1-1, the full variable domain is SAVISQKPSRDICQRGTSLTIQCQVDSQVTMMFWYRQQPGQSLTLIATANQGSEATYESGFVIDKFPISRPNLTFSTLTVSNMSPEDSSIYLCSAARVNTEAFFGQGTRLTVV.

This clonotype turned up a few times. The chain couples TRBV2 to TRBJ2-7, with D maybe TRBD1 (5 bases). The germline V gene has CDR1 SNHLY and CDR2 FYNNEI. The CDR3 is 13 amino acids. The V end was cut by 11 bases, the J end by 4 bases, with 18 bases between. For the CDR3, the DNA is TGTGCCGGTAGGCCTGGGGCAGCGTACGAGCAGTACTTC. Translated, it gives CAGRPGAAYEQYF.

The CDR3 region has the DNA TGTGCCAGCAGCCGACTAGACTCTTGGTTGGACACTGAAGCTTTCTTT. Protein: CASSRLDSWLDTEAFF. The chain carries TRBV3-1 and TRBJ1-1; D gene uncertain. V lost 4 bases to trimming and J lost 3 bases, with 18 bases between them. CDR1 LGHDT and CDR2 YNNKEL come from the germline V gene (reference sequence). The CDR3 has 16 residues.

V usage is TRBV27 and J usage is TRBJ2-7, with unresolved D. Germline V lookup: CDR1 MNHEY, CDR2 SMNVEV (reference sequence). This CDR3 has 14 amino acids. V was cut by 5 bases and J by 4 bases, with 15 bases left in between. The CDR3 sequence: CASSVLGNQYEQYF. The DNA for the CDR3 is TGTGCCAGCAGTGTCCTAGGGAATCAATACGAGCAGTACTTC.

The table lists this clonotype with a few counts. The V gene is TRBV4-1, the J gene TRBJ2-5, with D perhaps matching TRBD1 or TRBD2 (6 bases each). V was cut by 1 base and J by 5 bases, with 14 bases left in between. CDR1 and CDR2 (germline): MGHRA, YSYEKL. CDR3 length equals 15 residues. CDR3 sequence reads: CASSQVGGGLETQYF. CDR3 nucleotides: TGCGCCAGCAGCCAAGTTGGTGGGGGGCTGGAGACCCAGTACTTC.

This clonotype was observed a few times. The rearrangement links TRBV7-8 to TRBJ1-5; D is possibly TRBD1 (5 bases). CDR1 SGHVS and CDR2 FQNEAQ come from the germline V gene. The V gene lost 4 bases and the J gene lost 0 bases, with 10 bases spanning the gap. CDR3 length: 15 amino acids. In nucleotides, the CDR3 is TGTGCCAGCAGCTCAGGGATATATAGCAATCAGCCCCAGCATTTT. Translating gives CASSSGIYSNQPQHF.

This clonotype has a handful of counts. This chain joins TRBV6-6 and TRBJ1-3; D not resolved. The CDR3 runs 14 residues. Between the trimmed V and J ends, which lost 8 bases and 0 bases, there was a span of 11 bases. Germline-derived CDR1 and CDR2 are MNHNY and SVGAGI (reference sequence). CDR3 sequence: CASVQAISGNTIYF. CDR3 DNA sequence: TGTGCCAGCGTCCAGGCGATCTCTGGAAACACCATATATTTT.

The chain couples TRBV6-1 to TRBJ2-7; 7 bases agree with TRBD1. Trimming took 1 base from V and 2 from J; bases not matched to a gene: 2. From germline, CDR1 is MNHNS and CDR2 SASEGT. The CDR3 has 14 residues. CDR3 sequence: CASSEVDRTYEQYF. The DNA of the CDR3 is TGTGCCAGCAGTGAAGTGGACAGGACCTACGAGCAGTACTTC.

The gene calls are TRBV12-5 and TRBJ2-7; D possibly corresponds to TRBD1 (6 bases). V dropped 4 bases and J dropped 2 bases, with 9 bases sitting between them. The CDR3 runs 13 residues. CDR1 is LGHNT, CDR2 FRNRAP, per germline. CDR3 sequence (DNA): TGTGCTAGTGGTTCGGACAGCACCTACGAGCAGTACTTC. This sequence encodes CASGSDSTYEQYF.